This entry is about one TCR beta chain. As it was prepared, the TCRbeta library received unique molecular identifiers. TCRdb processed the PCR reads anew with MiXCR; each CDR3 protein has one entry. Here the sample spans 600,000 to 700,000 distinct CDR3 sequences, around 16% being singletons. This specimen comes from a study of T-cell reconstitution after alpha-beta-depleted transplantation in children. Trimming removed 0 bases from V and 2 bases from J, with 7 bases in between. Germline CDR1 is DFQATT and CDR2 is SNEGSKA (reference sequence). The CDR3 has 13 amino acids. The source is a human donor who donated a stem cell graft to a child with acute myeloid leukemia. The rearrangement links TRBV20-1 to TRBJ2-5; D is undetermined. The sample consisted of PBMCs from the stem cell graft donor, taken from the stem cell graft. The DNA of the CDR3 is TGCAGTGCTAGAGATAGCCAGCAAGAGACCCAGTACTTC. Its protein is CSARDSQQETQYF.